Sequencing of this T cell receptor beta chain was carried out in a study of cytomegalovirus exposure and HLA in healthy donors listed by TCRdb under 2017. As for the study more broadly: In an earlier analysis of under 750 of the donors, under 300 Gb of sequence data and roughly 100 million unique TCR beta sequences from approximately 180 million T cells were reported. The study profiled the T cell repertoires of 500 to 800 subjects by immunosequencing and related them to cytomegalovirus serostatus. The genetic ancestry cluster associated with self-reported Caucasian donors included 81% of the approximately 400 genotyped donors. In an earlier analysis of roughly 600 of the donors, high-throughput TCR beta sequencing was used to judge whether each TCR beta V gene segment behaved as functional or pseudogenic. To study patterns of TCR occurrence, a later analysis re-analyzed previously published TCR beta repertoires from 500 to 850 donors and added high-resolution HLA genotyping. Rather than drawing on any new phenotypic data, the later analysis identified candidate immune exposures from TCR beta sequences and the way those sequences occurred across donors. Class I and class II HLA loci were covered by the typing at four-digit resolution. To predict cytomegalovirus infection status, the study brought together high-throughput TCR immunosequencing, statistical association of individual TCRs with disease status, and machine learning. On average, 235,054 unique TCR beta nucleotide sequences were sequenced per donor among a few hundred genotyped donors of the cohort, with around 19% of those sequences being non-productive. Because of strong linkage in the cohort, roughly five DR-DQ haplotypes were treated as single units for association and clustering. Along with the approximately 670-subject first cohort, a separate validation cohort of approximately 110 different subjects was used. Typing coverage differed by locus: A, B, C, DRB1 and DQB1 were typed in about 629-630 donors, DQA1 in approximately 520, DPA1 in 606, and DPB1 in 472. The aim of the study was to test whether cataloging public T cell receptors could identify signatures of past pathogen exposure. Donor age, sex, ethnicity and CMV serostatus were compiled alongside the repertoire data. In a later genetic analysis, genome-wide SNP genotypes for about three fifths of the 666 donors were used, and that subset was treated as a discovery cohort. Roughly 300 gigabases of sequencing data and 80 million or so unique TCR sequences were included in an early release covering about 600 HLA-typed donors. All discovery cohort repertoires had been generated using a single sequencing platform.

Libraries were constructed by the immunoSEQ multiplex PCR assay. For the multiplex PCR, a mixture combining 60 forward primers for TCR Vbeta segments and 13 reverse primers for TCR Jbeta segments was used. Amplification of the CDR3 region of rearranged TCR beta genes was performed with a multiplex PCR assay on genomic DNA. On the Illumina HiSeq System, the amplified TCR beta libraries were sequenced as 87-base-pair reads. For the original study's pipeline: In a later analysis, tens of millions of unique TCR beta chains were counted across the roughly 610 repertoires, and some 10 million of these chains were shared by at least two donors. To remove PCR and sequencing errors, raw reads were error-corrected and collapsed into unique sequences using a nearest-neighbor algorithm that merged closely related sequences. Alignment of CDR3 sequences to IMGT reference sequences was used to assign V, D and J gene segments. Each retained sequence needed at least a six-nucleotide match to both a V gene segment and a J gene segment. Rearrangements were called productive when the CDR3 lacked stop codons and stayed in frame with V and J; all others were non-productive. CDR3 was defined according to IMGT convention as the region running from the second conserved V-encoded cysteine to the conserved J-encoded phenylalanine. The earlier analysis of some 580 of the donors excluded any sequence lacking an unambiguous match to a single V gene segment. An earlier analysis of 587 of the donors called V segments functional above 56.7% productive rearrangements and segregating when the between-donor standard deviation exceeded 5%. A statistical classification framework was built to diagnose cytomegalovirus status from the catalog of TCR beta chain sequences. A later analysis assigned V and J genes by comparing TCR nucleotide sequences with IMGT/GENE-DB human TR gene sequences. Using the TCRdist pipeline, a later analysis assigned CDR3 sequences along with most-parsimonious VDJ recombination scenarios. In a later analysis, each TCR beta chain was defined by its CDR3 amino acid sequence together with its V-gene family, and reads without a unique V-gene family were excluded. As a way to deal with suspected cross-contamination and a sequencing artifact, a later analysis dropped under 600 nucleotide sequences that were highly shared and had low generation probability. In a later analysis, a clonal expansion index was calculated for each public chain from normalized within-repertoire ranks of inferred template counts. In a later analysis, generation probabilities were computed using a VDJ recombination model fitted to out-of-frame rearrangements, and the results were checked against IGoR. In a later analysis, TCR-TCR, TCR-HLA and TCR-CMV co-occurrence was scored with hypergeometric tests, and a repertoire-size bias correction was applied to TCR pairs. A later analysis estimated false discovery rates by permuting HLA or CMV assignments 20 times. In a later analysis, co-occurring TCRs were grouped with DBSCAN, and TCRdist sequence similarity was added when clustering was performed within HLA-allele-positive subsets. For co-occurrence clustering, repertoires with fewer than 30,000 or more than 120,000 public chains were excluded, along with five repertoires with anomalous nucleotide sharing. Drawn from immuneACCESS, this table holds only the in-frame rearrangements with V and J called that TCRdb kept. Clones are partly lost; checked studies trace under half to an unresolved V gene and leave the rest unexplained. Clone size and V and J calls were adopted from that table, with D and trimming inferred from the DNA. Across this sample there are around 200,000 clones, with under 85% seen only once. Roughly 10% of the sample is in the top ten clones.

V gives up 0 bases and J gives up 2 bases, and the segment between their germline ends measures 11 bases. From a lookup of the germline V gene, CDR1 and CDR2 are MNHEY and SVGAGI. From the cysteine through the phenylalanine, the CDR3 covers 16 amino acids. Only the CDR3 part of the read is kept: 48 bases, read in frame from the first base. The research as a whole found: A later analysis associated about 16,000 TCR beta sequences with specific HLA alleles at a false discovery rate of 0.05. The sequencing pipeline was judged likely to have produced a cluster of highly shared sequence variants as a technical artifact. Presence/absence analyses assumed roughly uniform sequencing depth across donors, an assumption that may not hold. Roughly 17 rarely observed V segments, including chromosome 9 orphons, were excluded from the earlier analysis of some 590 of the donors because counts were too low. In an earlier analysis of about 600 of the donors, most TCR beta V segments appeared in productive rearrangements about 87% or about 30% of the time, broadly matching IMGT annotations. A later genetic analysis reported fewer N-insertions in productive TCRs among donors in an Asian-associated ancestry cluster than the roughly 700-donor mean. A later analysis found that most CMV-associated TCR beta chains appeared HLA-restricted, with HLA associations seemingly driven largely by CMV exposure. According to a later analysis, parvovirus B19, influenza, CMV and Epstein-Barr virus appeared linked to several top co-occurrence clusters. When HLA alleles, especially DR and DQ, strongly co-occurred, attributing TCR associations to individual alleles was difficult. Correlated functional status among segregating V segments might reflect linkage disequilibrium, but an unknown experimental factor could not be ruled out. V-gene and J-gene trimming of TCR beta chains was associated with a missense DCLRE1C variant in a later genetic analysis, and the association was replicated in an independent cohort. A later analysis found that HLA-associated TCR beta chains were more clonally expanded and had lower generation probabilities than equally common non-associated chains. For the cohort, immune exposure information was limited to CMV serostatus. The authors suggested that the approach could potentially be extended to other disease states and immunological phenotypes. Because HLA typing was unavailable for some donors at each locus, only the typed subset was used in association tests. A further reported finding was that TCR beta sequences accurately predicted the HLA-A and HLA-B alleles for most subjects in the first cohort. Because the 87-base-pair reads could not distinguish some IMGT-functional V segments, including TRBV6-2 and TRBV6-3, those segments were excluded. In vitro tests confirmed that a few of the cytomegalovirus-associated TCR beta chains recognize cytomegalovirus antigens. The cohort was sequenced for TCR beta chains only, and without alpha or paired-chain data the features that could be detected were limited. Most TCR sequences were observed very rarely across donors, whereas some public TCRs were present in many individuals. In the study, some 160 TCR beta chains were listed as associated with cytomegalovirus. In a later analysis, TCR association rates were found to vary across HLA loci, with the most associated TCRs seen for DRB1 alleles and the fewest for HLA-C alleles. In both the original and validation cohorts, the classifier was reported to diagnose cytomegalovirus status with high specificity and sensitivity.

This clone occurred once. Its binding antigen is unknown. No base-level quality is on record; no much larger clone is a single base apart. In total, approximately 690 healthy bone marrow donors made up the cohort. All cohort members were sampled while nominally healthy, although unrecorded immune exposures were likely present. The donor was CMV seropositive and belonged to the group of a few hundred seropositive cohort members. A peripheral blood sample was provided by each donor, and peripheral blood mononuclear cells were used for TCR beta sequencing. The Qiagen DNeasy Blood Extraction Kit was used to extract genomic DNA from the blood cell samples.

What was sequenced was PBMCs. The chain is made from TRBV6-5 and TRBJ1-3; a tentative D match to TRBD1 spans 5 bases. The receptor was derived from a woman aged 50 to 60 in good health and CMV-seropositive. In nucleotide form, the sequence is TGTGCCAGCAGTTACTCTAGGGGATTAACTGGAAACACCATATATTTT. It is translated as CASSYSRGLTGNTIYF.